This TCR beta chain was observed in a study of Graves' ophthalmopathy and Graves' hyperthyroidism. Overall study: The study drew peripheral blood at initial diagnosis, before any treatment.

Active ophthalmopathy (CAS at least 3, NOSPECS at least 4), lasting under 3 months. Other autoimmune disease, uncontrolled infection, pregnancy and lactation led to exclusion. The evidence that diagnosis relied on was clinical symptoms, serum thyroxine, TRAb, thyroid ultrasound and orbital computed tomography. Germline V gives CDR1 SGHRS, CDR2 YFSETQ. CDR3 length: 14 residues. Trimming took 4 bases from V and 6 from J; bases not matched to a gene: 6. RNA transcripts were the template, and TCR beta CDR3 regions were amplified from them. Second-round multiplex PCR followed a first-round RT-PCR using HTBI primers. TCRdb itself ran the multiplex PCR reads through MiXCR, one entry per CDR3 protein. The sample includes 150,000 to 200,000 distinct CDR3 sequences, roughly two fifths of them seen just once.

The TCR sequence derives from a man aged 30-40 years with Graves' ophthalmopathy. The sample consisted of peripheral blood. This chain joins TRBV5-1 and TRBJ2-7; 11 bases fit TRBD2. The CDR3 sequence is CASSHQLAGGEQYF. CDR3 DNA sequence: TGCGCCAGCAGCCACCAGCTAGCGGGAGGCGAGCAGTACTTC.